The present TCR beta chain was sequenced within a study of response to subunit inactivated influenza vaccine. This clonotype turned up a few times. No antigen is known for it. Study-wide points: Each seasonal influenza vaccination, the authors suggested, recruits few new T cells.

Germline loops: CDR1 LGHNA, CDR2 YSLEER. The length of the CDR3 is 15 residues. J gave up 4 bases and V 5 bases, and 11 bases lay outside the gene matches. MiXCR, run by TCRdb on the RT-PCR reads, gives a single entry per CDR3 protein. The sample has 560,000 or so distinct CDR3 sequences, about 7.6% seen once. This specimen was PBMCs from blood, taken 23 to 25 months after vaccination. The V call is TRBV4-3, the J call TRBJ2-7, with TRBD1 identical over 7 bases. This clonotype originated in a man between 50 and 69 years old who received an inactivated influenza vaccine. CDR3 in amino acids: CASSDRDSPIYEQYF. The CDR3 DNA reads as TGCGCCAGCAGCGACCGGGACAGCCCTATATACGAGCAGTACTTC.